The present T cell receptor (beta chain) was sequenced within a study of T cells in Graves' hyperthyroidism and ophthalmopathy. This CDR3 is 11 amino acids long. CDR1 is GTSNPN, CDR2 SVGIG, per germline (reference sequence). Whole-study results and caveats: Stable hyperthyroidism was told apart from ophthalmopathy by a model built on 13 V-J features.

TCR beta CDR3 regions were amplified from RNA transcripts. TCR CDR3 regions were first amplified by RT-PCR with HTBI primers. TCRdb re-called the multiplex PCR reads with MiXCR, one entry per CDR3 protein. The sample lists 530,000 or so distinct CDR3 sequences; around 24% were seen once. The study excluded patients with uncontrolled infection, other autoimmune disease, pregnancy or lactation. To note about this clonotype: Its antigen remains unknown. One junction end does not reproduce the germline sequence, and a read error may be involved.

The sequence came from a woman under 40 with Graves' ophthalmopathy. Sequenced material: blood. The rearrangement joins TRBV30 to TRBJ1-1, with no clear D. The chain's CDR3 is CAWRLDTEAFF. The CDR3 nucleotides read TGTGCCTGGAGACTTGACACCGAAGCTTTCTTT.